The entry that follows covers one TCR beta chain sequence. TCRdb's copy holds only in-frame clones and misses some; the assay was immunoSEQ multiplex PCR. In the table there are 300,000 to 400,000 clones, 86% of which are singletons. This sample was included in a study of blood T cell repertoires in COVID-19. On the study more broadly: From T cells, B-cell-depleted T cells, or PBMCs came the material, which was cDNA or gDNA.

Clinical history reported by participants formed the basis on which cohorts were assigned. This CDR3 has 16 amino acids. The V gene end was trimmed by 4 bases and the J gene end by 2 bases; junction bases not matched to a gene: 8. CDR1 and CDR2 from the germline V gene are SGHNT and YYREEE (reference sequence). This TCR derives from a woman aged 40 to 50 with acute COVID-19. This chain links TRBV5-4 with TRBJ1-4; 7 bases fit TRBD1. Sequencing used PBMCs or T cells enriched from blood (not recorded which). The CDR3 reads CASSTNRDSTNEKLFF. CDR3 nucleotide sequence: TGTGCCAGCAGCACGAACCGGGACAGCACTAATGAAAAACTGTTTTTT.